Described below is a single T cell receptor (beta chain) sequence and its context. Antigen: not known. The DNA ends 3 residues before the CDR3 does, and the rest of the CDR3 is filled in from the germline J gene. Dot-blot hybridization genotyped cervical HPV amplified with MY09/MY11 PCR. Assay: immunoSEQ multiplex PCR; the TCRdb copy retains only in-frame clones and omits some. The table gives about 48,000 clones; the top ten clones make up around 1.6% of it. Trimming cost V 0 bases and J 0 bases, with 3 bases left between them. CDR3 length equals 14 residues. The germline gives CDR1 SGHAT, CDR2 FQNNGV. The sample belongs to a study of T cells in women clearing cervical HPV infection. Study context: Blood came at first lesion visit for cases, post-clearance for controls. Study conclusions and caveats: Repertoire richness, not evenness, was significantly elevated in CIN3+ cases versus controls. Richness differences could reflect unmeasured T-cell content per sample.

This chain joins TRBV11-2 and TRBJ2-4; D uncertain. Sequencing was performed on blood buffy coat. This receptor was taken from a woman between 18 and 70 years old with a cervical HPV16 infection that either progressed to CIN3+ or cleared (not recorded which). The CDR3 is CASSLDRAKNIQYF. The sequenced part of the CDR3 DNA is TGTGCCAGCAGCTTAGACAGAGCCAAAAACATT.